This T cell receptor (beta chain) was retrieved from a study of blood T cell repertoires in COVID-19. Study context: COVID-19 samples collected from the United States, Italy and Spain covered acute and convalescent phases. The analysed material was cDNA or gDNA that came from T cells, B-cell-depleted T cells, or PBMCs.

This CDR3 spans 14 amino acids. V lost 9 bases, J lost 4 bases, and 16 bases lay in between. Germline V gene lookup returns CDR1 MNHNY and CDR2 SVGAGI (reference sequence). How the authors handled the data: Counts of nucleated cells, estimated from reference gene primer amplification, were obtained. Generated by immunoSEQ multiplex PCR, the TCRdb table keeps only in-frame clones and is missing some. V, J and clone size reflect that table, while D and trimming were determined from the DNA. The data show roughly 250,000 clones, 85% to 90% seen once. This sequence was found in a woman aged 40 to 49 with acute or convalescent COVID-19. The rearrangement joins TRBV6-6 to TRBJ1-5, with D perhaps matching TRBD1 (5 bases). The sequencing sample was made of peripheral blood. The CDR3 sequence: CASKGRVSNQPQHF. The CDR3 nucleotides read TGTGCCAGTAAGGGCAGGGTGAGTAATCAGCCCCAGCATTTT.